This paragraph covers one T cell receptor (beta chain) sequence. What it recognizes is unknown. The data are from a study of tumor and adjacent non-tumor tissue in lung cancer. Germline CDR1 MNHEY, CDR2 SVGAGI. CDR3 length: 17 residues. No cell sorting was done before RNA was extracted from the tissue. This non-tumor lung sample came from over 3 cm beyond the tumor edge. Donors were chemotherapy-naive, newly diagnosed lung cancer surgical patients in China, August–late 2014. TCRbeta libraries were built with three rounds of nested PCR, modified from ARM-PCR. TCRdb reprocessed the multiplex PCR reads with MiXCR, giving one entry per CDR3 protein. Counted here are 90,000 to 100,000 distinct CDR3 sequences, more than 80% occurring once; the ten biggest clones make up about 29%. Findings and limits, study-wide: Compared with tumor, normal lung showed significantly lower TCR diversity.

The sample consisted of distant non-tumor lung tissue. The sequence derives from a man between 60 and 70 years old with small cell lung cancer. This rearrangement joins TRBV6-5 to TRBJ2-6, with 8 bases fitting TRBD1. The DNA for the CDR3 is TGTGCTAACAACCTGGACAGGGACCACTCTGGGGCCAACGTCCTGACTTTC. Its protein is CANNLDRDHSGANVLTF.